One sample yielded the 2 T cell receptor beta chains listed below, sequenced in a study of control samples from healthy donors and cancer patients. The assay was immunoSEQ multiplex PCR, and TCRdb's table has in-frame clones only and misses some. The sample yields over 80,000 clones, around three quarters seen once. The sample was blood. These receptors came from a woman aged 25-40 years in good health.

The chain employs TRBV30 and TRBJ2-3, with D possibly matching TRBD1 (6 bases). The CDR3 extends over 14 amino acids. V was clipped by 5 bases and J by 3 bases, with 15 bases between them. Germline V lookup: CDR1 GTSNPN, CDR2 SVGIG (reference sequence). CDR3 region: CAWQTGSRTDTQYF. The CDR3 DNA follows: TGTGCCTGGCAGACAGGCTCGCGAACAGATACGCAGTATTTT. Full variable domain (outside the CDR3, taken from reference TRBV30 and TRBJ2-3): SQTIHQWPATLVQPVGSPLSLECTVEGTSNPNLYWYRQAAGRGLQLLFYSVGIGQISSEVPQNLSASRPQDRQFILSSKKLLLSDSGFYLCAWQTGSRTDTQYFGPGTRLTVL.

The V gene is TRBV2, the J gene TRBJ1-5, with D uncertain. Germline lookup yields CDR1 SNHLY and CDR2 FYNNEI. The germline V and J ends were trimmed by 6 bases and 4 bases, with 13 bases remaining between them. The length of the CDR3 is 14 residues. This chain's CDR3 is CASRQDGVNQPQHF. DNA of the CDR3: TGTGCCAGCAGGCAGGACGGGGTTAATCAGCCCCAGCATTTT.